Listed below are T cell receptor beta chains from one sample, sequenced in a study of blood T cell repertoires in COVID-19. Assay: immunoSEQ multiplex PCR; the TCRdb copy retains only in-frame clones and omits some. Among 170,000 or so clones, more than 75% were seen once, and the ten largest hold roughly 0.57%. The specimen sequenced was peripheral blood. The source is a man aged 60 to 69 with COVID-19, enrolled during active disease. Each CDR3 is given with its conserved first and last residue. Fields, in order: D gene, J gene, V gene, clone size, CDR3 DNA, CDR3 protein. The D gene is left open where the match is weak. The size of a clone is reported for some rows only, either as once, few or many, or as a class for expanded clones.

. TRBJ2-1 TRBV27 . TGTGCCAGCAGTTTATGGGGCCCTAGCTCCTACAATGAGCAGTTCTTC CASSLWGPSSYNEQFF
. TRBJ1-2 TRBV25-1 . TGTGCCAGCAGCCTCGGGGGGGGGCCTGGCTACACCTTC CASSLGGGPGYTF
TRBD1 TRBJ1-2 TRBV29-1 once TGCAGCGTCCGCCCCGGGACAGGGGCTCGGGGCTACACCTTC CSVRPGTGARGYTF
. TRBJ2-5 TRBV5-1 . TGCGCCAGCAGCATCCGACCGGGAACTCAAGAGACCCAGTACTTC CASSIRPGTQETQYF
. TRBJ1-1 TRBV2 . TGTGCCAGCAGTGATCGGGGGAACACTGAAGCTTTCTTT CASSDRGNTEAFF
TRBD2 TRBJ2-1 TRBV6-6 . TGTGCCAGCTCGCTAGCGGGGCTCGAGGGTGAGCAGTTCTTC CASSLAGLEGEQFF
. TRBJ2-3 TRBV9 . TGTGCCAGCAGCCAATCCACAGATACGCAGTATTTT CASSQSTDTQYF
. TRBJ2-7 TRBV19 . TGTGCCAGTAGTCGGAGCGAGGCCTACGAGCAGTACTTC CASSRSEAYEQYF
TRBD1 TRBJ2-7 TRBV12-3/TRBV12-4 . TGTGCCAGCAGCCGGGGACAGGGCTACGAGCAGTACTTC CASSRGQGYEQYF
TRBD1 TRBJ1-1 TRBV29-1 . TGCAGCGTTGATAAAGGGGGCATGAACACTGAAGCTTTCTTT CSVDKGGMNTEAFF
TRBD1 TRBJ1-2 TRBV18 . TGTGCCAGCTCACCCAACGGCCCGGGACAGGGACTGTACACCTTC CASSPNGPGQGLYTF
TRBD1 TRBJ1-6 TRBV4-1 . TGCGCCAGCAGCCAAGTCGACAGGGTTCCACCCCTCCACTTT CASSQVDRVPPLHF